In its sample, the clone carrying this T cell receptor (beta chain) is medium-sized (0.01 to 0.1%). Its antigen is currently unknown. V was pared by 0 bases and J by 4 bases, with 4 bases of the junction left unmatched. Germline lookup yields CDR1 LGHNA and CDR2 YSLEER. This CDR3 contains 17 residues. The data were obtained in a study of early T cells in non-severe SARS-CoV-2 infection. Study-wide results and caveats: VDJdb-based annotation leaned toward anti-spike CD8 responses and missed private and CD4 specificities.

From the 5' RACE reads, TCRdb called clonotypes with MiXCR, one entry per CDR3 protein. In the table there are about 28,000 distinct CDR3 sequences, less than 6.5% of which are singletons. Source material: whole blood. The chain couples TRBV4-3 to TRBJ2-3; TRBD2 aligns across 13 bases. This receptor was taken from an adult who was a healthcare worker with PCR-confirmed SARS-CoV-2 infection or an uninfected control (not recorded which). The DNA for the CDR3 is TGCGCCAGCAGCCAAGATCCTGGGACTAGCGGGGCAGATACGCAGTATTTT. It yields the protein CASSQDPGTSGADTQYF.